This entry features one T cell receptor (beta chain) sequence. Antigen unknown. V lost 6 bases, J lost 7 bases, and 13 bases stayed unmatched. The CDR3 covers 15 residues. Germline CDR1 and CDR2: MNHEY and SVGAGI. This sample stems from a study of shared clonotypes between healthy human individuals. Study results and caveats: Non-shared clonotypes had lower generation probabilities than clonotypes shared by all four sorted-subset donors.

Sequenced by immunoSEQ multiplex PCR; TCRdb stores in-frame clones only, minus some. This table has some 1,100,000 clones, 75% to 85% appearing once. The origin of this receptor is a man aged 18 to 35 in good health. Some clones in this sample may be carry-over from other donors' samples. The chain recombines TRBV6-5 with TRBJ1-1; 8 bases are shared with TRBD1. Sequencing was performed on memory CD4+ T cells from PBMCs. Sample subset: CD45RA-negative fraction. The CDR3: CASRRTRGRYVEAFF. Written as DNA, the CDR3 is TGTGCCAGCAGACGAACCAGGGGGCGTTATGTTGAAGCTTTCTTT.